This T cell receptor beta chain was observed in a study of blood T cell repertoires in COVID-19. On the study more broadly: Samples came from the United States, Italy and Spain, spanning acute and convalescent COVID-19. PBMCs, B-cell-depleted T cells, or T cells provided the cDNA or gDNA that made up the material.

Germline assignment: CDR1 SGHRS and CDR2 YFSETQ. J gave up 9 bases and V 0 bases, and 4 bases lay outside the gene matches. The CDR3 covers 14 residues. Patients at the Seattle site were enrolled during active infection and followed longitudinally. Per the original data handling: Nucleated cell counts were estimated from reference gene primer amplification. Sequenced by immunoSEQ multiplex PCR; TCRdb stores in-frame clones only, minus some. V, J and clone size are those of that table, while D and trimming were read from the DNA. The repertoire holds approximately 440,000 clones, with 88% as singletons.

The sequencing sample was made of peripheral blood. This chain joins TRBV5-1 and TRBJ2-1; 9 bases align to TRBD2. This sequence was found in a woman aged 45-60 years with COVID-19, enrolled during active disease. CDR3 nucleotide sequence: TGCGCCAGCAGCTTGGCCGGGACTAGCTCTGAGCAGTTCTTC. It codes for CASSLAGTSSEQFF. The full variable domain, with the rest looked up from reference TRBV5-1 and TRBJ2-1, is KAGVTQTPRYLIKTRGQQVTLSCSPISGHRSVSWYQQTPGQGLQFLFEYFSETQRNKGNFPGRFSGRQFSNSRSEMNVSTLELGDSALYLCASSLAGTSSEQFFGPGTRLTVL.